The 23 T cell receptor beta chains presented below share a single source sample, sequenced in a study of OX40 agonist ivuxolimab in advanced cancers. Measured with immunoSEQ multiplex PCR; TCRdb has only the in-frame clones, and not every one. The profile shows 24,000 or so clones, just over 90% of them singletons. The sequences come from CD4+ or CD8+ T cells sorted from blood, collected in a trial of the OX40 agonist ivuxolimab. The source is an adult with an advanced solid tumor such as melanoma, head and neck, liver or kidney cancer.

In this sample, this clone turned up once. Other DNA sequences in this sample translate to the same CDR3. J is TRBJ2-3 and V is TRBV11-3, with D unclear. Germline V gene sequence: CDR1 SGHNT, CDR2 YENEEA. Trimming left V 1 base short and J 0 bases short, with 14 bases between. The CDR3 is 17 residues long. As DNA, the CDR3 is TGTGCCAGCAGCTTAGGACTCGGTGGGCCTAGCACAGATACGCAGTATTTT. Amino acids: CASSLGLGGPSTDTQYF.

The chain is built from TRBV29-1 and TRBJ2-5; D gene uncertain. Trimming stripped 3 bases from V and 2 bases from J, with 4 bases between. CDR3 length: 11 residues. The germline V gene encodes CDR1 SQVTM and CDR2 ANQGSEA. DNA for the CDR3: TGCAGCGTTGACAGGCAAGAGACCCAGTACTTC. It encodes CSVDRQETQYF.

The chain uses TRBV6-5 and TRBJ1-1; D gene unclear. This CDR3 contains 16 residues. CDR1 MNHEY and CDR2 SVGAGI come from the germline V gene. V was cut by 2 bases and J by 3 bases, with 16 bases left in between. In nucleotides, the CDR3 is TGTGCCAGCAGTTACAACCCTCTCCTTGGATACACTGAAGCTTTCTTT. It codes for CASSYNPLLGYTEAFF.

The chain carries TRBV13 and TRBJ2-1; 9 nucleotides match TRBD2. The CDR3 has 16 residues. From germline, CDR1 is PRHDT and CDR2 FYEKMQ (reference sequence). V lost 7 bases, J lost 4 bases, and 11 bases stayed unmatched. CDR3 loop: CASIGAGGFSYNEQFF. The CDR3 DNA reads as TGTGCCAGCATAGGAGCGGGGGGCTTCTCTTACAATGAGCAGTTCTTC.

The CDR3 protein is CASSLNYNEQFF. Written as DNA, the CDR3 is TGTGCCAGCAGCCTCAACTACAATGAGCAGTTCTTC. The chain recombines TRBV13 with TRBJ2-1; D is unclear. This CDR3 contains 12 residues. CDR1 PRHDT and CDR2 FYEKMQ come from the germline V gene (reference sequence). V lost 5 bases, J lost 3 bases, and 5 bases lay in between.

The rearrangement joins TRBV9 to TRBJ2-7, with 11 bases that match TRBD2. This CDR3 contains 15 residues. The junction had 8 bases not matched to a gene; V was cut back by 4 bases and J by 5 bases. Germline CDR1 and CDR2: SGDLS and YYNGEE. The CDR3 DNA reads TGTGCCAGCAGCCCCCGGACTAGCGGGTTTGACGAGCAGTACTTC. It yields the protein CASSPRTSGFDEQYF.

The CDR3 sequence is CASSVGASGGRETQYF. Here the CDR3 DNA reads TGTGCCAGCAGCGTAGGGGCTAGCGGGGGTAGGGAGACCCAGTACTTC. The chain employs TRBV9 and TRBJ2-5; 10 bases fit TRBD2. Germline V gene lookup returns CDR1 SGDLS and CDR2 YYNGEE. The CDR3 is 16 amino acids. The V gene end was trimmed by 0 bases and the J gene end by 5 bases; junction bases not matched to a gene: 7.

This clone was observed a single time. V usage is TRBV5-6 and J usage is TRBJ2-7; 7 bases fit TRBD1. Germline V CDR1 and CDR2: SGHDT, YYEEEE. The V and J ends lost 4 bases and 3 bases, in that order; junction bases with no gene match: 7. The CDR3 is made up of 14 amino acids. CDR3 protein: CASSLFRDSYEQYF. CDR3 coding DNA: TGTGCCAGCAGCCTCTTCCGGGACAGCTACGAGCAGTACTTC.

The gene calls are TRBV7-2 and TRBJ2-7; D ambiguous. Germline V gene data show CDR1 as SGHTA and CDR2 as FQGNSA. The V and J ends lost 6 bases and 0 bases respectively, with 18 bases between them. The length of the CDR3 is 16 residues. Written as DNA, the CDR3 is TGTGCCAGCAGTCTTACCATCTCCCAACTCTCCTACGAGCAGTACTTC. As protein: CASSLTISQLSYEQYF.

This chain connects TRBV4-1 to TRBJ2-7, with D possibly being TRBD1 (5 bases). This CDR3 comprises 14 residues. Trimming took off 4 bases at V and 0 bases at J, with 10 bases between the two ends. Germline assignment: CDR1 MGHRA and CDR2 YSYEKL. This CDR3 is CASSPRQNSYEQYF. Written as DNA, the CDR3 is TGCGCCAGCAGCCCCCGACAGAACTCCTACGAGCAGTACTTC.

The chain recombines TRBV19 with TRBJ2-1; perhaps TRBD2 as D (5 bases). Germline values: CDR1 LNHDA, CDR2 SQIVND (reference sequence). Trimming removed 6 bases at V and 6 bases at J, with 15 bases between. The CDR3 has 14 residues. Written as DNA, the CDR3 is TGTGCCAGTAGAAGGACCCCGGGAACCAATGAGCAGTTCTTC. Its protein product is CASRRTPGTNEQFF.

The sample holds a few counts of this clone. The rearrangement joins TRBV30 to TRBJ1-1, with D tentatively TRBD1 (5 bases). The CDR3 runs 13 residues. Between the trimmed V and J ends, which lost 3 bases and 0 bases, there was a span of 8 bases. Germline V gene sequence: CDR1 GTSNPN, CDR2 SVGIG (reference sequence). This CDR3 reads CAWSQQVNTEAFF. CDR3 sequence (DNA): TGTGCCTGGAGCCAACAGGTGAACACTGAAGCTTTCTTT.

The chain uses TRBV9 and TRBJ2-7; D is undetermined. Germline V lookup: CDR1 SGDLS, CDR2 YYNGEE. V dropped 0 bases and J dropped 4 bases, with 8 bases sitting between them. The CDR3 spans 13 residues. The CDR3 here is CASSVGPEYEQYF. In DNA form, the CDR3 reads TGTGCCAGCAGCGTAGGGCCGGAATACGAGCAGTACTTC.

The rearrangement uses TRBV5-6 and TRBJ2-1; the match to TRBD2 covers 7 bases. V lost 4 bases and J lost 8; bases outside the gene matches: 9. CDR3 size: 14 residues. The germline gives CDR1 SGHDT, CDR2 YYEEEE. The CDR3 region has the DNA TGTGCCAGCAGCCCCTACGGCGGGAGTGATGAGCAGTTCTTC. Translating it yields CASSPYGGSDEQFF.

Only one count was recorded for this clone. The chain employs TRBV5-6 and TRBJ2-1; D call uncertain. The germline gives CDR1 SGHDT, CDR2 YYEEEE. The V and J ends lost 0 bases and 1 base respectively, with 5 bases between them. The CDR3 runs 14 residues. The CDR3 DNA follows: TGTGCCAGCAGCTTGGCGGAATCCTACAATGAGCAGTTCTTC. It codes for CASSLAESYNEQFF.

The chain couples TRBV7-2 to TRBJ1-6; 9 positions match TRBD1. Per germline, CDR1 SGHTA and CDR2 FQGNSA. CDR3 length equals 14 residues. After removal of 4 bases from V and 9 bases from J, the junction contained 4 bases not matched to a gene. Written as DNA, the CDR3 is TGTGCCAGCAGCTGGGACAGGGTCGTTTCACCCCTCCACTTT. It translates to CASSWDRVVSPLHF. Full variable domain (remainder filled in from reference TRBV7-2 and TRBJ1-6): GAGVSQSPSNKVTEKGKDVELRCDPISGHTALYWYRQSLGQGLEFLIYFQGNSAPDKSGLPSDRFSAERTGGSVSTLTIQRTQQEDSAVYLCASSWDRVVSPLHFGNGTRLTVT.

This chain connects TRBV19 to TRBJ1-2; D is unresolved. CDR1 LNHDA and CDR2 SQIVND come from the germline V gene (reference sequence). This CDR3 comprises 12 residues. Trimming removed 4 bases at V and 7 bases at J, with 10 bases between. The CDR3 DNA sequence: TGTGCCAGTAGTACTGGACTCCGTGGCTACACCTTC. It translates to CASSTGLRGYTF.

The chain couples TRBV9 to TRBJ1-3; D uncertain. Trimming stripped 4 bases from V and 0 bases from J, with 11 bases between. The length of the CDR3 is 15 residues. Germline V gene sequence: CDR1 SGDLS, CDR2 YYNGEE. CDR3 protein: CASSPRIVSGNTIYF. CDR3 coding DNA: TGTGCCAGCAGCCCCCGGATCGTCTCTGGAAACACCATATATTTT.

The CDR3 region is CASSLGVGRGLNTGELFF. As DNA, the CDR3 is TGTGCCAGCAGCTTAGGGGTGGGGCGCGGGCTGAACACCGGGGAGCTGTTTTTT. The chain is built from TRBV11-3 and TRBJ2-2, with D perhaps given as TRBD1 or TRBD2 (5 bases each). The V gene's germline CDR1 is SGHNT and CDR2 YENEEA. V lost 1 base to trimming and J lost 1 base, with 16 bases between them. The CDR3 has 18 residues.

With respect to this clone: A junction end diverges from the germline sequence, so it may reflect a read error. This rearrangement joins TRBV11-2 to TRBJ1-4, with a possible D match to TRBD1 (6 bases). The germline V gene encodes CDR1 SGHAT and CDR2 FQNNGV. This CDR3 has 15 residues. In nucleotides, the CDR3 is TGTGCCAGCAGCTTAGATGGACAGTGGAATGAGAAACTGTTTTTT. Its protein is CASSLDGQWNEKLFF.

This chain connects TRBV6-5 to TRBJ2-5; 14 nucleotides match TRBD2. The CDR3 spans 14 residues. Germline CDR1 MNHEY, CDR2 SVGAGI. V lost 6 bases to trimming and J lost 5 bases; unmatched junction nucleotides: 2. The CDR3 sequence is CASRTSGRVETQYF. As DNA, the CDR3 is TGTGCCAGCAGGACTAGCGGGAGGGTGGAGACCCAGTACTTC.

The rearrangement links TRBV5-4 to TRBJ2-3; 13 nucleotides line up with TRBD2. This CDR3 region has 15 residues. V shed 4 bases and J 5 bases; nucleotides not matched to a gene: 4. Germline V gene lookup returns CDR1 SGHNT and CDR2 YYREEE (reference sequence). The CDR3 nucleotides read TGTGCCAGCAGCCCCTGGACTAGCGGGAGAGATACGCAGTATTTT. This gives the protein CASSPWTSGRDTQYF.

The chain joins TRBV5-4 to TRBJ2-3, with TRBD2 matching 10 bases. The length of the CDR3 is 15 residues. J was trimmed by 9 bases and V by 1 base; bases with no gene match: 8. Germline loops: CDR1 SGHNT, CDR2 YYREEE (reference sequence). The CDR3 DNA is TGTGCCAGCAGCTTGTCCGGAGCGGGGGGGCTCACGCAGTATTTT. It specifies CASSLSGAGGLTQYF.